These T cell receptor beta chains were read from a single sample in a study of cytomegalovirus exposure and HLA in healthy donors. Clones were sequenced by immunoSEQ multiplex PCR, and TCRdb holds only the in-frame ones, with some missing. The table includes 150,000 to 200,000 clones, around 80% detected once. The material sequenced was PBMCs. These receptors were collected from a girl between 5 and 17 years old in good health and CMV-seropositive. Each CDR3 is given with its conserved first and last residue. The D gene is left open where the match is weak. Clone size is stated in some rows and not others, as once, few, many or a class when expanded.

v_call: TRBV2
j_call: TRBJ2-1
clone_size: few
cdr3_length: 15
d_call: TRBD2
cdr3_aa: CASSPTSGGSGEQFF
cdr3_nt: TGTGCCAGCAGTCCGACTAGCGGGGGGTCCGGGGAGCAGTTCTTC

v_call: TRBV27
j_call: TRBJ2-7
clone_size: .
cdr3_length: 15
d_call: TRBD1
cdr3_aa: CASRPPGGGSYEQYF
cdr3_nt: TGTGCCAGCAGACCACCAGGGGGCGGGTCCTACGAGCAGTACTTC

v_call: TRBV25-1
j_call: TRBJ2-5
clone_size: few
cdr3_length: 17
d_call: TRBD2
cdr3_aa: CASSDDPDQGGWETQYF
cdr3_nt: TGTGCCAGCAGTGATGACCCCGATCAGGGAGGGTGGGAGACCCAGTACTTC

v_call: TRBV9
j_call: TRBJ2-5
clone_size: few
cdr3_length: 14
d_call: TRBD1
cdr3_aa: CASSVWDREETQYF
cdr3_nt: TGTGCCAGCAGCGTATGGGACAGGGAAGAGACCCAGTACTTC

v_call: TRBV4-3
j_call: TRBJ2-7
clone_size: once
cdr3_length: 16
d_call: TRBD2
cdr3_aa: CASSHGTSGTFYEQYF
cdr3_nt: TGCGCCAGCAGCCACGGGACTAGCGGGACATTCTACGAGCAGTACTTC

v_call: TRBV29-1
j_call: TRBJ2-1
clone_size: .
cdr3_length: 15
d_call: .
cdr3_aa: CSVEGGRGQYNEQFF
cdr3_nt: TGCAGCGTTGAAGGTGGGCGCGGGCAGTACAATGAGCAGTTCTTC

v_call: TRBV5-4
j_call: TRBJ2-2
clone_size: .
cdr3_length: 15
d_call: .
cdr3_aa: CASSRERENTGELFF
cdr3_nt: TGTGCCAGCAGCCGGGAAAGGGAGAACACCGGGGAGCTGTTTTTT

v_call: TRBV19
j_call: TRBJ2-1
clone_size: .
cdr3_length: 13
d_call: TRBD2
cdr3_aa: CASSTGLTNEQFF
cdr3_nt: TGTGCCAGTAGTACGGGACTAACAAATGAGCAGTTCTTC

v_call: TRBV29-1
j_call: TRBJ2-5
clone_size: .
cdr3_length: 16
d_call: .
cdr3_aa: CSVELNIQGAQGTQYF
cdr3_nt: TGCAGCGTTGAATTAAATATTCAGGGTGCCCAAGGGACCCAGTACTTC

v_call: TRBV4-1
j_call: TRBJ1-4
clone_size: .
cdr3_length: 17
d_call: .
cdr3_aa: CASSHRGSSASNEKLFF
cdr3_nt: TGCGCCAGCAGCCACAGAGGGAGCTCCGCGTCAAATGAAAAACTGTTTTTT

v_call: TRBV7-6
j_call: TRBJ2-5
clone_size: .
cdr3_length: 14
d_call: .
cdr3_aa: CASSFLSYQETQYF
cdr3_nt: TGTGCCAGCAGCTTTCTCTCGTACCAAGAGACCCAGTACTTC

v_call: TRBV5-6
j_call: TRBJ2-3
clone_size: .
cdr3_length: 14
d_call: TRBD2
cdr3_aa: CASILGLASDTQYF
cdr3_nt: TGTGCCAGCATCCTAGGACTAGCTTCAGATACGCAGTATTTT

v_call: TRBV6-5
j_call: TRBJ2-7
clone_size: .
cdr3_length: 14
d_call: .
cdr3_aa: CASTNGLRRDEQYF
cdr3_nt: TGTGCCAGCACCAACGGGTTGCGGAGGGACGAGCAGTACTTC

v_call: TRBV19
j_call: TRBJ1-5
clone_size: .
cdr3_length: 16
d_call: TRBD1
cdr3_aa: CASRKEDRGVYQPQHF
cdr3_nt: TGTGCCAGTAGGAAAGAGGACAGGGGCGTATATCAGCCCCAGCATTTT

v_call: TRBV5-4
j_call: TRBJ2-1
clone_size: .
cdr3_length: 15
d_call: TRBD2
cdr3_aa: CASSWDYDSYNEQFF
cdr3_nt: TGTGCCAGCAGCTGGGACTACGACTCCTACAATGAGCAGTTCTTC

v_call: TRBV18
j_call: TRBJ1-5
clone_size: .
cdr3_length: 16
d_call: .
cdr3_aa: CASSPQGSGADQPQHF
cdr3_nt: TGTGCCAGCTCACCACAGGGTTCAGGGGCGGATCAGCCCCAGCATTTT

v_call: TRBV14
j_call: TRBJ2-7
clone_size: .
cdr3_length: 16
d_call: TRBD2
cdr3_aa: CASSQVRLAGTYEQYF
cdr3_nt: TGTGCCAGCAGCCAAGTTAGACTAGCGGGGACCTACGAGCAGTACTTC

v_call: TRBV4-1
j_call: TRBJ1-1
clone_size: once
cdr3_length: 14
d_call: .
cdr3_aa: CASSPGGANTEAFF
cdr3_nt: TGCGCCAGCAGCCCGGGGGGGGCGAACACTGAAGCTTTCTTT

v_call: TRBV5-8
j_call: TRBJ1-4
clone_size: .
cdr3_length: 12
d_call: .
cdr3_aa: CASSFQGRVLFF
cdr3_nt: TGTGCCAGCAGCTTTCAGGGGCGAGTACTGTTTTTT

v_call: TRBV7-9
j_call: TRBJ2-2
clone_size: .
cdr3_length: 16
d_call: .
cdr3_aa: CASSPTPGSNTGELFF
cdr3_nt: TGTGCCAGCAGCCCCACCCCGGGGTCCAACACCGGGGAGCTGTTTTTT

v_call: TRBV7-9
j_call: TRBJ2-5
clone_size: .
cdr3_length: 16
d_call: TRBD2
cdr3_aa: CASSPGLAARGETQYF
cdr3_nt: TGTGCCAGCAGCCCGGGACTAGCGGCACGAGGGGAGACCCAGTACTTC

v_call: TRBV18
j_call: TRBJ1-2
clone_size: .
cdr3_length: 15
d_call: .
cdr3_aa: CASSPLGLKNYGYTF
cdr3_nt: TGTGCCAGCTCACCACTGGGCCTAAAAAACTATGGCTACACCTTC

v_call: TRBV9
j_call: TRBJ2-2
clone_size: .
cdr3_length: 18
d_call: .
cdr3_aa: CASSATGGGLTLTGELFF
cdr3_nt: TGTGCCAGCAGCGCGACTGGGGGGGGCCTTACGCTCACCGGGGAGCTGTTTTTT

v_call: TRBV19
j_call: TRBJ2-7
clone_size: .
cdr3_length: 14
d_call: TRBD2
cdr3_aa: CASSMLAGGYEQYF
cdr3_nt: TGTGCCAGTAGTATGCTAGCGGGAGGGTACGAGCAGTACTTC

v_call: TRBV6-5
j_call: TRBJ2-1
clone_size: .
cdr3_length: 15
d_call: TRBD2
cdr3_aa: CASSTTSGRGDEQFF
cdr3_nt: TGTGCCAGCAGCACGACTAGCGGGAGGGGGGATGAGCAGTTCTTC

v_call: TRBV5-1
j_call: TRBJ1-3
clone_size: .
cdr3_length: 18
d_call: TRBD1
cdr3_aa: CASSLGLRTGTTGNTIYF
cdr3_nt: TGCGCCAGCAGCTTGGGCTTGAGGACAGGGACGACTGGAAACACCATATATTTT

v_call: TRBV7-2
j_call: TRBJ2-3
clone_size: .
cdr3_length: 14
d_call: .
cdr3_aa: CASRPRGSSDTQYF
cdr3_nt: TGTGCCAGCAGGCCTCGTGGGAGCTCAGATACGCAGTATTTT

v_call: TRBV5-1
j_call: TRBJ2-3
clone_size: .
cdr3_length: 15
d_call: TRBD1
cdr3_aa: CASSLEQGKADTQYF
cdr3_nt: TGCGCCAGCAGCCTTGAACAGGGGAAGGCAGATACGCAGTATTTT

v_call: TRBV5-1
j_call: TRBJ1-4
clone_size: .
cdr3_length: 15
d_call: TRBD1
cdr3_aa: CASSLEGQDYEKLFF
cdr3_nt: TGCGCCAGCAGCTTGGAGGGACAGGATTATGAAAAACTGTTTTTT

v_call: TRBV4-1
j_call: TRBJ2-7
clone_size: .
cdr3_length: 15
d_call: TRBD1
cdr3_aa: CASSQARTGAYEQYF
cdr3_nt: TGCGCCAGCAGCCAAGCCCGGACAGGGGCCTACGAGCAGTACTTC

v_call: TRBV27
j_call: TRBJ2-6
clone_size: few
cdr3_length: 16
d_call: TRBD1
cdr3_aa: CASSPDRVSGANVLTF
cdr3_nt: TGTGCCAGCAGTCCGGACAGGGTTTCTGGGGCCAACGTCCTGACTTTC

v_call: TRBV19
j_call: TRBJ2-1
clone_size: .
cdr3_length: 17
d_call: TRBD2
cdr3_aa: CASSRGLAGSFYNEQFF
cdr3_nt: TGTGCCAGTAGTAGGGGACTAGCGGGTAGCTTCTACAATGAGCAGTTCTTC

v_call: TRBV6-1
j_call: TRBJ2-7
clone_size: .
cdr3_length: 14
d_call: .
cdr3_aa: CASSESGIGNRVDF
cdr3_nt: TGTGCCAGCAGTGAATCCGGTATCGGGAACCGTGTGGACTTC

v_call: TRBV11-3
j_call: TRBJ2-3
clone_size: .
cdr3_length: 16
d_call: TRBD2
cdr3_aa: CASSQPPREATDTQYF
cdr3_nt: TGTGCCAGCAGCCAACCCCCGCGGGAGGCCACAGATACGCAGTATTTT

v_call: TRBV6-1
j_call: TRBJ2-3
clone_size: .
cdr3_length: 15
d_call: TRBD1
cdr3_aa: CASSDGQGASDTQYF
cdr3_nt: TGTGCCAGCAGTGATGGACAGGGGGCTTCAGATACGCAGTATTTT

v_call: TRBV6-1
j_call: TRBJ2-2
clone_size: .
cdr3_length: 15
d_call: .
cdr3_aa: CASSEYPQGIGELFF
cdr3_nt: TGTGCCAGCAGTGAATACCCGCAGGGGATCGGGGAGCTGTTTTTT

v_call: TRBV6-5
j_call: TRBJ1-2
clone_size: .
cdr3_length: 12
d_call: .
cdr3_aa: CASSAGNYGYTF
cdr3_nt: TGTGCCAGCAGTGCGGGTAACTATGGCTACACCTTC

v_call: TRBV6-1
j_call: TRBJ2-3
clone_size: .
cdr3_length: 14
d_call: .
cdr3_aa: CASGESSSTDTQYF
cdr3_nt: TGTGCCAGCGGGGAGAGTTCAAGCACAGATACGCAGTATTTT

v_call: TRBV6-1
j_call: TRBJ1-1
clone_size: .
cdr3_length: 17
d_call: TRBD1
cdr3_aa: CASSEPAWGQRNTEAFF
cdr3_nt: TGTGCCAGCAGCGAACCTGCATGGGGACAGAGGAACACTGAAGCTTTCTTT